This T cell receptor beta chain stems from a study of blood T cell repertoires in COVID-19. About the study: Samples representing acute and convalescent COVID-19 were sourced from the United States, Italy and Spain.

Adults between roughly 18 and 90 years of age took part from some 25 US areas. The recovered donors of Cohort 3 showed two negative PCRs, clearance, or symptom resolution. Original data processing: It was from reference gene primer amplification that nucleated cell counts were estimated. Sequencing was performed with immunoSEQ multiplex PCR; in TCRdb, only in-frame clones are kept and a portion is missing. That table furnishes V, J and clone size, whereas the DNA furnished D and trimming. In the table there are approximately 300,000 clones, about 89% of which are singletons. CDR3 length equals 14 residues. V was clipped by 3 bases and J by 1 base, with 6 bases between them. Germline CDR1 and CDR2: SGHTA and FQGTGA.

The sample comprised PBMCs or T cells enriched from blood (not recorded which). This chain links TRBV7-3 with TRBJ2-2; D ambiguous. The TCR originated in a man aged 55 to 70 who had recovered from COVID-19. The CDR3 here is CASSFRVNTGELFF. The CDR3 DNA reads TGTGCCAGCAGCTTTCGGGTGAACACCGGGGAGCTGTTTTTT.